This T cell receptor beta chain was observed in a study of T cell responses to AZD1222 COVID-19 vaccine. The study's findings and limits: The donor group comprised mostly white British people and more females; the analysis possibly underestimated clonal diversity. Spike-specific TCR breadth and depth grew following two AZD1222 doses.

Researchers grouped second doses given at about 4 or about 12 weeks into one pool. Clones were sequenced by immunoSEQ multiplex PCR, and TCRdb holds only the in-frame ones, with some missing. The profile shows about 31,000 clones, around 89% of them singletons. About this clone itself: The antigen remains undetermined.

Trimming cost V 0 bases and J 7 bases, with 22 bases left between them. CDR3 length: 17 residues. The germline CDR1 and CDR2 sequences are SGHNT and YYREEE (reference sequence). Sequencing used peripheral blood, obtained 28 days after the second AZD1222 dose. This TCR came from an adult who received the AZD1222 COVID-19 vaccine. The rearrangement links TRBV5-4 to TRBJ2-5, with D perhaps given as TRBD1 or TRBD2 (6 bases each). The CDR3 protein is CASSLAGRGGPVATQYF. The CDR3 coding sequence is TGTGCCAGCAGCTTGGCCGGACGAGGGGGGCCTGTGGCGACCCAGTACTTC.